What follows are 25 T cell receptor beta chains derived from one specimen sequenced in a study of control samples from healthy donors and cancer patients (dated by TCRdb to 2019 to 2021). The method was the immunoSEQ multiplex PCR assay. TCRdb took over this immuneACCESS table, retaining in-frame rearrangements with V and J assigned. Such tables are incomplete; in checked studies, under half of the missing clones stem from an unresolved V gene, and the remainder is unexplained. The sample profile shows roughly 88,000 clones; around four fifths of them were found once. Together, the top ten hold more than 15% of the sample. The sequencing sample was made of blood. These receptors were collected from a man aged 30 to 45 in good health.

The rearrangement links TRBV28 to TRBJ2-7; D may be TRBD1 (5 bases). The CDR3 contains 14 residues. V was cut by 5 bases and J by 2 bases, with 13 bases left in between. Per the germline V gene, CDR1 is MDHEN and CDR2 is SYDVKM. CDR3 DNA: TGTGCCAGCAGTCCAATCAGGGAAACCTACGAGCAGTACTTC. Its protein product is CASSPIRETYEQYF.

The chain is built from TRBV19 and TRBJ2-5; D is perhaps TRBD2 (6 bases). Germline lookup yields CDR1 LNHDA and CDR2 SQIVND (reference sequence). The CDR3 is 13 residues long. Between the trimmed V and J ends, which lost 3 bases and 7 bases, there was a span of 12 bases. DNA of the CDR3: TGTGCCAGTAGTATTCCCGGGGGAGTGACCCAGTACTTC. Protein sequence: CASSIPGGVTQYF.

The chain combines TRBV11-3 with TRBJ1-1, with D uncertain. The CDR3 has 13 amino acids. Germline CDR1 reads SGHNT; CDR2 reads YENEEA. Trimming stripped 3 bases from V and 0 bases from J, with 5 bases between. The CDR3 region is CASSFKMNTEAFF. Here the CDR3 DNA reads TGTGCCAGCAGCTTTAAAATGAACACTGAAGCTTTCTTT.

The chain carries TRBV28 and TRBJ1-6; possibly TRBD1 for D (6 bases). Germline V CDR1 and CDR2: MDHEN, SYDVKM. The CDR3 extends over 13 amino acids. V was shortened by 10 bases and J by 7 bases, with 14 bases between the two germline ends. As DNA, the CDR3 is TGTGCCACCCAGGGACAAAGAAATTCACCCCTCCACTTT. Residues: CATQGQRNSPLHF.

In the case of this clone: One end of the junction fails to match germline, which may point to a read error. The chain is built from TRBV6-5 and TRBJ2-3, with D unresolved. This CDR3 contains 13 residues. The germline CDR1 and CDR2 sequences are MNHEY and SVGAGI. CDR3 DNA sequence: TGTGCCAGCAGTCCAAACTGGGCACGCGAGTCGAATTTT. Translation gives CASSPNWARESNF.

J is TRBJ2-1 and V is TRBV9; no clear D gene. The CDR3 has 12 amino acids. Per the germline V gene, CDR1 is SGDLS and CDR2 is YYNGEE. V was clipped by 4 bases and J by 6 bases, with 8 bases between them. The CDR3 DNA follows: TGTGCCAGCAGCTATACCCCCAATGAGCAGTTCTTC. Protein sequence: CASSYTPNEQFF.

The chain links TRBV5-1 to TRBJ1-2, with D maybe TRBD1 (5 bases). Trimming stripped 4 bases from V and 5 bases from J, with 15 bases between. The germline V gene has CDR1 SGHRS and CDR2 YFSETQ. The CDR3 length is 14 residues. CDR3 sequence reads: CASSPEPGSYGYTF. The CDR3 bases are TGCGCCAGCAGCCCTGAACCAGGGAGTTATGGCTACACCTTC.

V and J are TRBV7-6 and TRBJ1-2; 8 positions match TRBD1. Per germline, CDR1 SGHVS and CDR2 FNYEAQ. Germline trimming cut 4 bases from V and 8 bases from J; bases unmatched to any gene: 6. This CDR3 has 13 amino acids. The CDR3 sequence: CASSYDRGEGYTF. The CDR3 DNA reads TGTGCCAGCAGCTACGACAGGGGAGAAGGCTACACCTTC.

CDR3 residues: CASSLAGVGNTIYF. DNA for the CDR3: TGTGCCAGCAGCTTAGCAGGGGTTGGAAACACCATATATTTT. This chain links TRBV7-9 with TRBJ1-3; perhaps TRBD1 as D (5 bases). Germline V gene data show CDR1 as SEHNR and CDR2 as FQNEAQ (reference sequence). The CDR3 totals 14 residues. Between the trimmed V and J ends, which lost 0 bases and 3 bases, there was a span of 6 bases.

Here the CDR3 DNA reads TGTGCCACCTCGGACAGTCCGAACACCGGGGAGCTGTTTTTT. It specifies CATSDSPNTGELFF. V gene TRBV24-1 combines with J gene TRBJ2-2; D possibly corresponds to TRBD1 (6 bases). The CDR3 extends over 14 amino acids. Trimming took off 9 bases at V and 0 bases at J, with 10 bases between the two ends. From germline, CDR1 is KGHDR and CDR2 SFDVKD.

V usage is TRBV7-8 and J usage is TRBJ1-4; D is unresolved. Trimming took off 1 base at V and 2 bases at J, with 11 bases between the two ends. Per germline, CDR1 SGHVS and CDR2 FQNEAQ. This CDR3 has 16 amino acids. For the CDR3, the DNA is TGTGCCAGCAGCTTAGGGGTTTTCGGCACTAATGAAAAACTGTTTTTT. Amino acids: CASSLGVFGTNEKLFF.

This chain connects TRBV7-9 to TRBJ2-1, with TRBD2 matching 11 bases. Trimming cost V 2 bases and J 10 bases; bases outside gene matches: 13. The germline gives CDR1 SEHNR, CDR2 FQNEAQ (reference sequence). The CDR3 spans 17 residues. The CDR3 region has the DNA TGTGCCAGCAGCTTAATGGAATTAGCGGGGGGGCCGCGCGAGCAGTTCTTC. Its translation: CASSLMELAGGPREQFF.

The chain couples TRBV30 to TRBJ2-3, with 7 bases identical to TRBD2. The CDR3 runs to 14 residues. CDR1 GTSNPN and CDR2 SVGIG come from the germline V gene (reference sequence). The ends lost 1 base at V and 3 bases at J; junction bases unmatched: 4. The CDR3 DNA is TGTGCCTGGAGTGCCTTGCGGGAGACAGATACGCAGTATTTT. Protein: CAWSALRETDTQYF.

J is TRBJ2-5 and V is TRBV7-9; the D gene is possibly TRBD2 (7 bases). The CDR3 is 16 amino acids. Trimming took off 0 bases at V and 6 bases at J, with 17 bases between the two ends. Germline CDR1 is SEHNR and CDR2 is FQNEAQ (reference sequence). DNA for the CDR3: TGTGCCAGCAGCTTAGCGGGGGGGCCCTCCCCCAAGACCCAGTACTTC. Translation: CASSLAGGPSPKTQYF. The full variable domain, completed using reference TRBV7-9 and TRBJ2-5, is DTGVSQNPRHKITKRGQNVTFRCDPISEHNRLYWYRQTLGQGPEFLTYFQNEAQLEKSRLLSDRFSAERPKGSFSTLEIQRTEQGDSAMYLCASSLAGGPSPKTQYFGPGTRLLVL.

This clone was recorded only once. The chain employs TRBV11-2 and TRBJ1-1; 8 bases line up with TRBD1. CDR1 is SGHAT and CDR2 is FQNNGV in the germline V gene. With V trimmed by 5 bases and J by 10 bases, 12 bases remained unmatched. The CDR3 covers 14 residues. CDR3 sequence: CASSPLGQGLIAFF. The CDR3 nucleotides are TGTGCCAGCAGCCCACTAGGACAGGGCCTTATAGCTTTCTTT. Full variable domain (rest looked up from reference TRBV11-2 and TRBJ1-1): EAGVAQSPRYKIIEKRQSVAFWCNPISGHATLYWYQQILGQGPKLLIQFQNNGVVDDSQLPKDRFSAERLKGVDSTLKIQPAKLEDSAVYLCASSPLGQGLIAFFGQGTRLTVV.

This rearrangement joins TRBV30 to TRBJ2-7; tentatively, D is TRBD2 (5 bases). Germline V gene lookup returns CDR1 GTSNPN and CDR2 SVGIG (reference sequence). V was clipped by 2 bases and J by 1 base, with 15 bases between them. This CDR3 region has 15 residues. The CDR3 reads CAWSPAGIFSYEQYF. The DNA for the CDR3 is TGTGCCTGGAGTCCCGCCGGGATTTTTTCCTACGAGCAGTACTTC. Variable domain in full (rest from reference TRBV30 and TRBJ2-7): SQTIHQWPATLVQPVGSPLSLECTVEGTSNPNLYWYRQAAGRGLQLLFYSVGIGQISSEVPQNLSASRPQDRQFILSSKKLLLSDSGFYLCAWSPAGIFSYEQYFGPGTRLTVT.

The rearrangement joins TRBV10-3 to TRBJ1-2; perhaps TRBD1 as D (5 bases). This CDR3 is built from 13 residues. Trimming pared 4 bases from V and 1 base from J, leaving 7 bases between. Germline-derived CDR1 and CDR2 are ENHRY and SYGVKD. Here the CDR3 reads CAISGQGNYGYTF. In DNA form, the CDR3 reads TGTGCCATCAGTGGGCAGGGTAACTATGGCTACACCTTC.

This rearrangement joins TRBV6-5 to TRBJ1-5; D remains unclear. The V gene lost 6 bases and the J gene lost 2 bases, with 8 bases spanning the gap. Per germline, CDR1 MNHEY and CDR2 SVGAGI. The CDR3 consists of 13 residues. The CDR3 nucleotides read TGTGCCAGCAGGGCCGATGGCAATCAGCCCCAGCATTTT. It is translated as CASRADGNQPQHF.

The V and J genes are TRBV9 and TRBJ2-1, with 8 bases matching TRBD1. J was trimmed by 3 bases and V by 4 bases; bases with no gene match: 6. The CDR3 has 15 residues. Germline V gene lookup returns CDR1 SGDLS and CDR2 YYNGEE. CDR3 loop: CASSPDRAYYNEQFF. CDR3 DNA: TGTGCCAGCAGCCCGGACAGGGCTTACTACAATGAGCAGTTCTTC.

The CDR3 DNA reads as TGTGCCAGCAGTTCTGGAGGCAGGGGCGAGCAGTACTTC. It is translated as CASSSGGRGEQYF. The chain employs TRBV6-5 and TRBJ2-7; a weak D match, TRBD1 (6 bases). Germline loops: CDR1 MNHEY, CDR2 SVGAGI. There are 13 residues in the CDR3. V lost 4 bases and J lost 6, with 13 bases in between.

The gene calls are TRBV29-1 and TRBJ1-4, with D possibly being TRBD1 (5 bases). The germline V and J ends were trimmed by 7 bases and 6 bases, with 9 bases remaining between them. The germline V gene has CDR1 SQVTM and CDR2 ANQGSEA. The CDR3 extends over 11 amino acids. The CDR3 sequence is CSGGTYEKLFF. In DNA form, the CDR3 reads TGCAGCGGAGGGACCTATGAAAAACTGTTTTTT.

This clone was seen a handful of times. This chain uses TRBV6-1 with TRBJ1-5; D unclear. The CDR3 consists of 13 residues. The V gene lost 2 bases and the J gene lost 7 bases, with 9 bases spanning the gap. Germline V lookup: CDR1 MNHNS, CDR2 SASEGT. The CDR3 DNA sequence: TGTGCCAGCAGTGAAAGGAGGTTCCAGCCCCAGCATTTT. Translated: CASSERRFQPQHF.

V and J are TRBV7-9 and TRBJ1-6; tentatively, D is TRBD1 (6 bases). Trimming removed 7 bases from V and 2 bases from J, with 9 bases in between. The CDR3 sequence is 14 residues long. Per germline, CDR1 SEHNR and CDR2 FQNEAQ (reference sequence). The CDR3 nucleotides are TGTGCCAGCAACACAGGGACCTATAATTCACCCCTCCACTTT. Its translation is CASNTGTYNSPLHF.

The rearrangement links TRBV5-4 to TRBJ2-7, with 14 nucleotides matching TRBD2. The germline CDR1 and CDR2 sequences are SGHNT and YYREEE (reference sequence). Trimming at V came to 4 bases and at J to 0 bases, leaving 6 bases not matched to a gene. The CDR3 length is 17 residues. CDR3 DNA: TGTGCCAGCAGCCAGGGACTAGCGGGGGCGAGCTCCTACGAGCAGTACTTC. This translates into CASSQGLAGASSYEQYF. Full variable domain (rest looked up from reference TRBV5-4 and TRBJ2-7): ETGVTQSPTHLIKTRGQQVTLRCSSQSGHNTVSWYQQALGQGPQFIFQYYREEENGRGNFPPRFSGLQFPNYSSELNVNALELDDSALYLCASSQGLAGASSYEQYFGPGTRLTVT.

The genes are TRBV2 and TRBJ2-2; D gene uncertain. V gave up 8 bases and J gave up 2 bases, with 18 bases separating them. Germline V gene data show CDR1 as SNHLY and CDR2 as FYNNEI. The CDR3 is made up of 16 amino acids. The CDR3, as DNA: TGTGCCAGCCGCTGGCAACCAACAGAAAACACCGGGGAGCTGTTTTTT. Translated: CASRWQPTENTGELFF. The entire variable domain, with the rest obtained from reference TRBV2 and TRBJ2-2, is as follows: EPEVTQTPSHQVTQMGQEVILRCVPISNHLYFYWYRQILGQKVEFLVSFYNNEISEKSEIFDDQFSVERPDGSNFTLKIRSTKLEDSAMYFCASRWQPTENTGELFFGEGSRLTVL.